The 27 T cell receptor beta chains below come from one sample, sequenced in a study of monozygotic twins with inflammatory bowel disease (dated by TCRdb to about 2019). The library came from 5' RACE. Reads for this sample came from an Illumina HiSeq 2500. TCRdb reanalyzed the reads, keeping one entry per CDR3 protein sequence and omitting DNA. This sample's clone table shows over 200,000 distinct CDR3 sequences. 7.5% to 8% of the sample comes from the top ten. The source material was blood. Source of these receptors: a human donor with ulcerative colitis or Crohn's disease, or a healthy co-twin of an affected twin (not recorded which).

The chain employs TRBV30 and TRBJ1-6. The CDR3 runs 14 residues. Germline V gives CDR1 GTSNPN, CDR2 SVGIG (reference sequence). CDR3 amino acids: CAWTTGLLNSPLHF.

This chain uses TRBV7-8 with TRBJ1-1; TCRdb designates TRBD1, a call that cannot be tested without DNA. Germline assignment: CDR1 SGHVS and CDR2 FQNEAQ. CDR3 length: 13 amino acids. The CDR3 region is CASSLGGTGRAFF.

This CDR3 reads CASSLGGDPSYEQYF. The chain employs TRBV7-9 and TRBJ2-7; the TRBD1 assignment by TCRdb is unverifiable without DNA. The CDR3 has 15 residues. CDR1 is SEHNR, CDR2 FQNEAQ, per germline (reference sequence).

The chain links TRBV5-1 to TRBJ1-5; without DNA, the TCRdb call of TRBD1 cannot be checked. Germline CDR1 reads SGHRS; CDR2 reads YFSETQ. This CDR3 contains 17 residues. CDR3 sequence: CASSLGPTGASNQPQHF. Supplemented by reference TRBV5-1 and TRBJ1-5, the full variable domain reads KAGVTQTPRYLIKTRGQQVTLSCSPISGHRSVSWYQQTPGQGLQFLFEYFSETQRNKGNFPGRFSGRQFSNSRSEMNVSTLELGDSALYLCASSLGPTGASNQPQHFGDGTRLSIL.

The CDR3 loop reads CASSGNNSLYSNQPQHF. The rearrangement uses TRBV19 and TRBJ1-5. The CDR3 loop spans 17 amino acids. Germline CDR1 reads LNHDA; CDR2 reads SQIVND (reference sequence).

The chain has TRBV6-5 and TRBJ1-2; there is no DNA to check the TCRdb D call of TRBD1. The length of the CDR3 is 13 residues. Germline assignment: CDR1 MNHEY and CDR2 SVGAGI. The CDR3: CASSPLTGFGYTF.

This chain links TRBV5-1 with TRBJ2-3. Germline V CDR1 and CDR2: SGHRS, YFSETQ. The CDR3 spans 14 residues. CDR3: CASSLGSPTDTQYF.

This chain joins TRBV4-1 and TRBJ1-1. Germline V gene data show CDR1 as MGHRA and CDR2 as YSYEKL. The CDR3 has 15 residues. The CDR3 reads CASSLEGRGGTEAFF.

The rearrangement links TRBV20-1 to TRBJ2-5; TCRdb designates TRBD1, a call that cannot be tested without DNA. From germline, CDR1 is DFQATT and CDR2 SNEGSKA (reference sequence). The CDR3 length is 17 residues. CDR3 residues: CSARGGSLTGYQETQYF.

Here the CDR3 reads CAWSVKTEAFF. V and J are TRBV30 and TRBJ1-1. Germline V lookup: CDR1 GTSNPN, CDR2 SVGIG (reference sequence). The CDR3 length is 11 residues.

This CDR3 reads CASNIAGPYNEQFF. The chain carries TRBV27 and TRBJ2-1; TCRdb's D call of TRBD2 is untestable without DNA. The CDR3 length is 14 residues. Germline CDR1 is MNHEY and CDR2 is SMNVEV (reference sequence).

V and J are TRBV30 and TRBJ1-4. The CDR3 has 12 residues. Germline CDR1 GTSNPN, CDR2 SVGIG (reference sequence). CDR3 residues: CALGTLGEKLFF.

V usage is TRBV15 and J usage is TRBJ2-4; the TRBD2 assignment by TCRdb is unverifiable without DNA. The CDR3 covers 14 residues. The germline CDR1 and CDR2 sequences are LNHNV and YYDKDF (reference sequence). The CDR3 sequence: CATSRGLAGGIQYF.

The chain links TRBV7-9 to TRBJ1-4; the TCRdb D gene call, TRBD1, has no DNA to confirm it. This CDR3 comprises 17 residues. Germline CDR1 SEHNR, CDR2 FQNEAQ (reference sequence). The CDR3 protein is CASSLGLDRGTNEKLFF.

The chain is built from TRBV20-1 and TRBJ2-1. Looked up from germline, CDR1 is DFQATT and CDR2 is SNEGSKA (reference sequence). This CDR3 is built from 14 residues. The CDR3 protein is CSARSTFSYNEQFF.

The CDR3 loop reads CASSPPVGEQYF. The chain joins TRBV18 to TRBJ2-7. In germline, CDR1 is KGHSH, CDR2 LQKENI. This CDR3 contains 12 residues. Full variable domain (outside the CDR3, taken from reference TRBV18 and TRBJ2-7): NAGVMQNPRHLVRRRGQEARLRCSPMKGHSHVYWYRQLPEEGLKFMVYLQKENIIDESGMPKERFSAEFPKEGPSILRIQQVVRGDSAAYFCASSPPVGEQYFGPGTRLTVT.

The chain combines TRBV5-1 with TRBJ2-1; there is no DNA to check the TCRdb D call of TRBD2. The CDR3 spans 14 residues. CDR1 is SGHRS, CDR2 YFSETQ, per germline. CDR3 sequence: CASSLGDYMGEQFF.

The J gene is TRBJ2-6, the V gene TRBV12-3 or TRBV12-4; TCRdb's assignment of TRBD2 cannot be checked, as there is no DNA. The CDR3 is 12 residues long. The CDR3 is CASSFGRDVLTF.

This rearrangement joins TRBV4-3 to TRBJ2-7. The germline V gene encodes CDR1 LGHNA and CDR2 YSLEER. The CDR3 sequence is 14 residues long. CDR3 in amino acids: CASSQRTGPYEQYF.

The genes are TRBV7-2 and TRBJ2-2. In germline, CDR1 is SGHTA, CDR2 FQGNSA. The CDR3 runs to 11 residues. The CDR3 protein is CASSLSGELFF.

This chain links TRBV11-2 with TRBJ2-2; the TCRdb call, TRBD2, lacks DNA for checking. The CDR3 covers 15 residues. Germline V gene sequence: CDR1 SGHAT, CDR2 FQNNGV. The CDR3 loop is CASSLEVGRAGELFF.

V usage is TRBV28 and J usage is TRBJ1-2. CDR1 and CDR2 from the germline V gene are MDHEN and SYDVKM. This CDR3 has 15 amino acids. CDR3 loop: CAASSPVGEATGYTF.

The V and J genes are TRBV27 and TRBJ2-5. This CDR3 is built from 12 residues. Germline lookup yields CDR1 MNHEY and CDR2 SMNVEV (reference sequence). CDR3 residues: CASSYIQETQYF.

The chain carries TRBV30 and TRBJ2-2. Germline V CDR1 and CDR2: GTSNPN, SVGIG (reference sequence). CDR3 length: 13 residues. The chain's CDR3 is CAWDRVGSGELFF.

The rearrangement joins TRBV5-1 to TRBJ2-5; without DNA, the TCRdb call of TRBD2 cannot be checked. Looked up from germline, CDR1 is SGHRS and CDR2 is YFSETQ. The CDR3 runs to 16 residues. This CDR3 reads CASSLALAGGPETQYF.

The V gene is TRBV20-1, the J gene TRBJ1-6; as DNA is missing, the TRBD1 call by TCRdb cannot be tested. In germline, CDR1 is DFQATT, CDR2 SNEGSKA (reference sequence). The CDR3 loop spans 14 amino acids. CDR3 amino acids: CSARPGWKNSPLHF.

The CDR3 sequence is CASSPGRQGVGSNQPQHF. The V and J genes are TRBV11-2 and TRBJ1-5; TCRdb indicates TRBD1, and absent DNA this call remains unverified. This CDR3 contains 18 residues. The germline V gene has CDR1 SGHAT and CDR2 FQNNGV.